This is a list of T cell receptor beta chains from one sample in a study of T-cell reconstitution after alpha-beta-depleted transplantation in children. From the PCR reads, TCRdb called clonotypes with MiXCR, one entry per CDR3 protein. The sample includes some 200,000 distinct CDR3 sequences, about 9.2% of them seen just once. The sample was PBMCs from the stem cell graft donor, taken from the stem cell graft. The receptors stem from a human donor who donated a stem cell graft to a child with acute lymphoblastic leukemia. Both conserved end residues are part of each CDR3. Fields, in order: D gene, J gene, V gene, clone size, CDR3 DNA, CDR3 protein. A D gene is named only where the DNA matches it firmly. For some rows the clone size is stated as once, few or many, or as a class when expanded; others skip it.

TRBD1 TRBJ2-5 TRBV20-1 few TGCAGTGCTAGCTACGACAGGGGCGAAGAGACCCAGTACTTC CSASYDRGEETQYF
TRBD1 TRBJ2-7 TRBV27 many TGTGCCAGCACTGAGACAGGGGAAACCTACGAGCAGTACTTC CASTETGETYEQYF
NA TRBJ1-4 TRBV3-1 many TGTGCCAGCAGCCAAGAGTTGGGCAGTAAGAATGAAAAACTGTTTTTT CASSQELGSKNEKLFF
NA TRBJ2-3 TRBV29-1 many TGCAGCGTTGAAGTGGGGCTTTCCACAGATACGCAGTATTTT CSVEVGLSTDTQYF
NA TRBJ1-2 TRBV4-3 NA TGCGCCAGCAGCCAAGGCAGAAACTATGGCTACACCTTC CASSQGRNYGYTF
TRBD2 TRBJ2-3 TRBV20-1 NA TGCAGTGCTGACTGGACTAGCGGGGCCACAGATACGCAGTATTTT CSADWTSGATDTQYF
NA TRBJ1-5 TRBV29-1 few TGCAGCGTTCGTGGGGTTAGCAATCAGCCCCAGCATTTT CSVRGVSNQPQHF
TRBD1 TRBJ2-1 TRBV18 NA TGTGCCAGCTCAGTAGTACAGGGGTCGTACAATGAGCAGTTCTTC CASSVVQGSYNEQFF
TRBD1 TRBJ1-2 TRBV7-9 few TGTGCCAGCAGCCCAGGGGGGACAGGGATTACCTATGGCTACACCTTC CASSPGGTGITYGYTF
NA TRBJ2-7 TRBV20-1 many TGCAGTGCTAACGAGGGGGTATACGAGCAGTACTTC CSANEGVYEQYF
NA TRBJ2-7 TRBV5-1 few TGCGCCAGCAGCTTGTCCCTAAATACCTACGAGCAGTACTTC CASSLSLNTYEQYF
NA TRBJ1-1 TRBV20-1 few TGCAGTGCTAGAGGCGGACGGAGGGCTGAAGCTTTCTTT CSARGGRRAEAFF
TRBD1 TRBJ1-2 TRBV12-3/TRBV12-4 NA TGTGCCAGCAGCGGACAGGGTCCGACTAACTATGGCTACACCTTC CASSGQGPTNYGYTF
NA TRBJ1-5 TRBV6-1 few TGTGCCAGCGGACCTCGGGGAGGCCTCAATCAGCCCCAGCATTTT CASGPRGGLNQPQHF
TRBD1 TRBJ1-2 TRBV6-1 NA TGTGCCAGCAGTCCATGGGACAGGCGCGGAGGCTACACCTTC CASSPWDRRGGYTF
TRBD1 TRBJ1-2 TRBV6-5 NA TGTGCCAGCAGTTACACTGGACAGGGGGCGACCACCTTC CASSYTGQGATTF
NA TRBJ2-3 TRBV27 NA TGTGCCAGCAGTTCCACGGGACTCCGAGATACGCAGTATTTT CASSSTGLRDTQYF
NA TRBJ2-2 TRBV2 NA TGTGCCAGCAGTGCCGTGGGACACAGGAACACCGGGGAGCTGTTTTTT CASSAVGHRNTGELFF
NA TRBJ1-2 TRBV11-2 few TGTGCCAGCAGCTTAGATGCAGGGGTGAGAGGCTACACCTTC CASSLDAGVRGYTF
TRBD1 TRBJ2-4 TRBV5-6 few TGTGCCAGCAGCTGGGACAGGGACGTCGCCAAAAACATTCAGTACTTC CASSWDRDVAKNIQYF
NA TRBJ2-1 TRBV19 NA TGTGCCAGTAGTATCCGATATAGCGATGAGCAGTTCTTC CASSIRYSDEQFF
NA TRBJ1-1 TRBV20-1 many TGCAGTGCTATGGACGACCCGAACACTGAAGCTTTCTTT CSAMDDPNTEAFF
TRBD1 TRBJ2-3 TRBV6-1 few TGTGCCAGCAGCGCCGGGACAGGGGGTAGCACAGATACGCAGTATTTT CASSAGTGGSTDTQYF
TRBD1 TRBJ2-3 TRBV5-1 few TGCGCCAGCAGCGGTCCCGGACAGGGAACAGATACGCAGTATTTT CASSGPGQGTDTQYF
TRBD2 TRBJ2-5 TRBV5-1 few TGCGCCAGCAGCTTAGACCCCCTAGCGGGGGGAGAGACCCAGTACTTC CASSLDPLAGGETQYF
TRBD1 TRBJ1-2 TRBV7-2 NA TGTGCCAGCAGCATGAAGACAGGGTACCTAAGTTCCTATGGCTACACCTTC CASSMKTGYLSSYGYTF
NA TRBJ2-3 TRBV29-1 few TGCAGCGTTGAAAAACCCGCCAGCACAGATACGCAGTATTTT CSVEKPASTDTQYF